One sample yielded the 17 T cell receptor beta chains listed below, sequenced in a study of identifying expanded T cells in peripheral blood. Sequencing was performed with immunoSEQ multiplex PCR; in TCRdb, only in-frame clones are kept and a portion is missing. The sample lists about 82,000 clones; around nine tenths were seen once. Sequencing was performed on blood. These TCRs come from a person aged 18 to 70 in good health.

The V gene is TRBV6-5, the J gene TRBJ1-2; 8 bases fit TRBD1. This CDR3 region has 15 residues. Germline V lookup: CDR1 MNHEY, CDR2 SVGAGI. The junction had 11 bases not matched to a gene; V was cut back by 6 bases and J by 5 bases. The CDR3 nucleotides are TGTGCCAGCAGAACCACAGGGGGGCGAACGTATGGCTACACCTTC. Translating it yields CASRTTGGRTYGYTF.

The V and J genes are TRBV7-6 and TRBJ2-7; tentatively, D is TRBD1 (5 bases). V was cut by 5 bases and J by 1 base, with 12 bases left in between. The CDR3 spans 14 residues. In germline, CDR1 is SGHVS, CDR2 FNYEAQ. In nucleotides, the CDR3 is TGTGCCAGCAGCCCCGCCCGACAGTCCTACGAGCAGTACTTC. Its translation is CASSPARQSYEQYF.

J is TRBJ1-2 and V is TRBV2; 8 bases are a match to TRBD1. This CDR3 is built from 12 residues. After removal of 6 bases from V and 6 bases from J, the junction contained 3 bases not matched to a gene. Germline V lookup: CDR1 SNHLY, CDR2 FYNNEI. The CDR3 sequence is CASRSDRDGYTF. The CDR3 DNA is TGTGCCAGCAGATCGGACAGGGATGGCTACACCTTC.

This clone has only a few counts. The chain uses TRBV6-1 and TRBJ2-7; D gene ambiguous. The CDR3 covers 12 residues. V was trimmed by 7 bases and J by 3 bases, leaving 10 bases between them. Germline V gene lookup returns CDR1 MNHNS and CDR2 SASEGT. In DNA form, the CDR3 reads TGTGCCAGCACCCCGTCAGGCTACGAGCAGTACTTC. Translating gives CASTPSGYEQYF.

The table lists this clone with a count of one. This chain uses TRBV5-1 with TRBJ2-7; D perhaps matches TRBD1 (5 bases). This CDR3 region has 16 residues. The ends were cut back, 3 bases at V and 1 base at J, with 17 bases in the middle. Germline V CDR1 and CDR2: SGHRS, YFSETQ. The CDR3, as DNA: TGCGCCAGCAGCTCTAACGCTCCGACAGAGTCCTACGAGCAGTACTTC. Protein sequence: CASSSNAPTESYEQYF.

V and J are TRBV7-2 and TRBJ2-3, with 7 positions matching TRBD2. Germline values: CDR1 SGHTA, CDR2 FQGNSA. After removal of 5 bases from V and 10 bases from J, the junction contained 9 bases not matched to a gene. The CDR3 contains 13 residues. The CDR3 protein is CASSDREAWAQYF. The CDR3, as DNA: TGTGCCAGCAGCGACCGGGAGGCGTGGGCGCAGTATTTT. Full variable domain (outside the CDR3, taken from reference TRBV7-2 and TRBJ2-3): GAGVSQSPSNKVTEKGKDVELRCDPISGHTALYWYRQSLGQGLEFLIYFQGNSAPDKSGLPSDRFSAERTGGSVSTLTIQRTQQEDSAVYLCASSDREAWAQYFGPGTRLTVL.

This chain uses TRBV6-1 with TRBJ1-1, with D unclear. The V end was cut by 6 bases, the J end by 1 base, with 12 bases between. The CDR3 length is 14 residues. Germline V gives CDR1 MNHNS, CDR2 SASEGT. The CDR3 spells CASSPLGGNTEAFF. DNA for the CDR3: TGTGCCAGCAGCCCTCTAGGAGGGAACACTGAAGCTTTCTTT.

This chain uses TRBV29-1 with TRBJ1-4, with D perhaps TRBD1 (6 bases). Germline CDR1 SQVTM, CDR2 ANQGSEA. This CDR3 region has 15 residues. V was shortened by 4 bases and J by 4 bases, with 16 bases between the two germline ends. The CDR3 region is CSVGGSGQNNEKLFF. CDR3 coding DNA: TGCAGCGTTGGAGGGTCCGGACAGAATAATGAAAAACTGTTTTTT. Complete variable domain (other parts from reference TRBV29-1 and TRBJ1-4): SAVISQKPSRDICQRGTSLTIQCQVDSQVTMMFWYRQQPGQSLTLIATANQGSEATYESGFVIDKFPISRPNLTFSTLTVSNMSPEDSSIYLCSVGGSGQNNEKLFFGSGTQLSVL.

In DNA, the CDR3 is TGTGCCAGTAGCCCCGCTCTCCAGATGGACAATGAGCAGTTCTTC. Translating gives CASSPALQMDNEQFF. The rearrangement uses TRBV19 and TRBJ2-1; D not certain. This CDR3 comprises 15 residues. The germline CDR1 and CDR2 sequences are LNHDA and SQIVND (reference sequence). V was cut by 6 bases and J by 5 bases, with 17 bases left in between.

The sample holds one count of this clone. The chain is built from TRBV19 and TRBJ2-1; D is unresolved. CDR3 size: 14 residues. The ends were cut back, 5 bases at V and 3 bases at J, with 11 bases in the middle. Germline values: CDR1 LNHDA, CDR2 SQIVND (reference sequence). CDR3 coding DNA: TGTGCCAGTAGTCCCAGTGGAGTCTACAATGAGCAGTTCTTC. Its translation is CASSPSGVYNEQFF.

The V gene is TRBV15, the J gene TRBJ2-2; D ambiguous. The CDR3 consists of 15 residues. V lost 5 bases and J lost 2, with 12 bases in between. CDR1 LNHNV and CDR2 YYDKDF come from the germline V gene (reference sequence). CDR3 residues: CATSLLTGNTGELFF. DNA for the CDR3: TGTGCCACCAGCCTTCTAACTGGAAACACCGGGGAGCTGTTTTTT.

This clone was seen only once. The V and J genes are TRBV9 and TRBJ1-2; 8 bases fit TRBD1. The CDR3 has 15 amino acids. V dropped 2 bases and J dropped 3; count of bases not matched to a gene: 6. From germline, CDR1 is SGDLS and CDR2 YYNGEE. The chain's CDR3 is CASSVTGGIDYGYTF. DNA for the CDR3: TGTGCCAGCAGCGTCACAGGGGGGATAGACTATGGCTACACCTTC.

V usage is TRBV7-9 and J usage is TRBJ1-1; tentative D call: TRBD1 (6 bases). V lost 8 bases and J lost 3, with 22 bases in between. CDR3 size: 16 residues. Germline V gives CDR1 SEHNR, CDR2 FQNEAQ (reference sequence). The CDR3 coding sequence is TGTGCCAGCCACTTGGGGGGCCAGCATTTTGACACTGAAGCTTTCTTT. Translating gives CASHLGGQHFDTEAFF.

The chain couples TRBV7-2 to TRBJ1-2; unclear D gene. There are 14 residues in the CDR3. V was clipped by 2 bases and J by 1 base, with 8 bases between them. From germline, CDR1 is SGHTA and CDR2 FQGNSA. This chain's CDR3 is CASSLSPNNYGYTF. CDR3 in DNA: TGTGCCAGCAGCTTAAGTCCCAATAACTATGGCTACACCTTC.

The V gene is TRBV7-2, the J gene TRBJ2-3; D uncertain. The CDR3 consists of 13 residues. The V gene lost 5 bases and the J gene lost 6 bases, with 12 bases spanning the gap. Germline V gives CDR1 SGHTA, CDR2 FQGNSA. The CDR3, as DNA: TGTGCCAGCAGCGGCCCAAGTCACGATACGCAGTATTTT. Protein sequence: CASSGPSHDTQYF.

This sequence joins TRBV21-1 and TRBJ1-2. TRBV21-1 is a pseudogene segment. The CDR3 has 16 amino acids. The CDR3 bases are TGTGCCAGCAGCAAAGGACGCGGGCAGGGAAGGGATGGCTACACCTTC. It encodes CASSKGRGQGRDGYTF.

The V and J genes are TRBV7-9 and TRBJ2-6, with 12 positions matching TRBD1. The CDR3 runs 16 residues. Germline CDR1 SEHNR, CDR2 FQNEAQ (reference sequence). The V gene end was trimmed by 11 bases and the J gene end by 2 bases; junction bases not matched to a gene: 7. DNA of the CDR3: TGTGCCGGGGGACAGGGGGCTACCGCTGGGGCCAACGTCCTGACTTTC. Translation: CAGGQGATAGANVLTF.